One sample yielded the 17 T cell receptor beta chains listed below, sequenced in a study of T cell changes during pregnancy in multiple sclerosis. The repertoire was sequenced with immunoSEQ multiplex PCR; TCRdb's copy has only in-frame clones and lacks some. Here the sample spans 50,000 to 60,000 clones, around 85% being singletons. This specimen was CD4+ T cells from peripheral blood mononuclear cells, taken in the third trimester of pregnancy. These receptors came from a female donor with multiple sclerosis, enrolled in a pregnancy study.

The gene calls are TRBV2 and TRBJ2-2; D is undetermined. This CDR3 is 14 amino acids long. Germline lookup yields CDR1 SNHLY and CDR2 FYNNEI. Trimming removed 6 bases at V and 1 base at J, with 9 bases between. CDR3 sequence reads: CASSETLNTGELFF. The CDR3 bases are TGTGCCAGCAGCGAGACACTGAACACCGGGGAGCTGTTTTTT.

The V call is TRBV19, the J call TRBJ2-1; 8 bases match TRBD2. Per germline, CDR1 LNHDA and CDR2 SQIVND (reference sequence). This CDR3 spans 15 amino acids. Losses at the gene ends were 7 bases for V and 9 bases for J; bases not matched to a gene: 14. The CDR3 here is CASNRQAGAPGEQFF. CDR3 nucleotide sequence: TGTGCCAGTAATCGGCAAGCGGGAGCCCCGGGTGAGCAGTTCTTC.

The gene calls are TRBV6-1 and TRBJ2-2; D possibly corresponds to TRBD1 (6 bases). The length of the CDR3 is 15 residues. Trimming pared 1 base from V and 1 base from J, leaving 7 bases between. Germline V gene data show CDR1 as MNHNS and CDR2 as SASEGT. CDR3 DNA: TGTGCCAGCAGTGAAGGGGGGCGGAACACCGGGGAGCTGTTTTTT. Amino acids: CASSEGGRNTGELFF.

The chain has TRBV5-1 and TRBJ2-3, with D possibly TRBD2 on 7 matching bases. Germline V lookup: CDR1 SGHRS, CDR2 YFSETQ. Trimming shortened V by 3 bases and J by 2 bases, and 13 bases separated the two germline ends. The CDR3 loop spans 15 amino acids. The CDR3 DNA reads TGCGCCAGCAGCTCGCAGCGGGGACACACAGATACGCAGTATTTT. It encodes CASSSQRGHTDTQYF.

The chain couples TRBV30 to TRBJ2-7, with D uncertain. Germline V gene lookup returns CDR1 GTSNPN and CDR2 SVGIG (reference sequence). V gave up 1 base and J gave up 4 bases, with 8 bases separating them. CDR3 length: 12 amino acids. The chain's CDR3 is CAWSAQWYEQYF. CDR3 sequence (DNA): TGTGCCTGGAGTGCACAGTGGTACGAGCAGTACTTC.

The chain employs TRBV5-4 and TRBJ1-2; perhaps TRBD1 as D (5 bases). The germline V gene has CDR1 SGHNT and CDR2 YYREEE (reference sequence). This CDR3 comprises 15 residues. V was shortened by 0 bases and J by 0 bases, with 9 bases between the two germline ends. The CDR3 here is CASSLGGDANYGYTF. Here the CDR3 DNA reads TGTGCCAGCAGCTTGGGGGGGGACGCTAACTATGGCTACACCTTC.

The CDR3 coding sequence is TGTGCCATTGTGAAGTCGGGGTTCTATGGCTACACCTTC. It specifies CAIVKSGFYGYTF. The chain carries TRBV30 and TRBJ1-2, with D unclear. The germline V gene encodes CDR1 GTSNPN and CDR2 SVGIG (reference sequence). There are 13 residues in the CDR3. Trimming cost V 8 bases and J 4 bases, with 17 bases left between them. The whole variable domain, filled in from reference TRBV30 and TRBJ1-2, reads SQTIHQWPATLVQPVGSPLSLECTVEGTSNPNLYWYRQAAGRGLQLLFYSVGIGQISSEVPQNLSASRPQDRQFILSSKKLLLSDSGFYLCAIVKSGFYGYTFGSGTRLTVV.

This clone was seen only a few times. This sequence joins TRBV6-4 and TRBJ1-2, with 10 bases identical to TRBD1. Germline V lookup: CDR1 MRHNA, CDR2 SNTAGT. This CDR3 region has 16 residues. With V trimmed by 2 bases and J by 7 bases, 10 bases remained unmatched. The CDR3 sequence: CASSDRAGTGEVGYTF. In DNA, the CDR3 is TGTGCCAGCAGTGACAGGGCCGGGACAGGGGAGGTTGGCTACACCTTC.

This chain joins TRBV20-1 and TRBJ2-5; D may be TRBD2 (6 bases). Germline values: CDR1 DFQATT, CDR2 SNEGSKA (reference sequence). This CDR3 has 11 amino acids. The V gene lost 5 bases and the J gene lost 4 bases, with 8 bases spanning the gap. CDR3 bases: TGCAGTGCTCGAGCGGGAGAGACCCAGTACTTC. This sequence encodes CSARAGETQYF.

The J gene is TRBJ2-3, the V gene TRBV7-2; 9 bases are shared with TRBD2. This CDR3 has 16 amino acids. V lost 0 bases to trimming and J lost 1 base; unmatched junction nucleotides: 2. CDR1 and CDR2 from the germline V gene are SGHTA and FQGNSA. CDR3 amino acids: CASSLAAGGGTDTQYF. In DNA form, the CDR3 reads TGTGCCAGCAGCTTAGCAGCGGGAGGCGGCACAGATACGCAGTATTTT.

CDR3 amino acids: CASSRDRGWSYTF. CDR3 nucleotide sequence: TGTGCCAGCAGCCGGGACAGGGGATGGAGCTACACCTTC. The chain couples TRBV5-6 to TRBJ1-2; 10 bases are shared with TRBD1. CDR3 length: 13 residues. The V and J ends lost 4 bases and 9 bases, in that order; junction bases with no gene match: 6. Germline V gives CDR1 SGHDT, CDR2 YYEEEE.

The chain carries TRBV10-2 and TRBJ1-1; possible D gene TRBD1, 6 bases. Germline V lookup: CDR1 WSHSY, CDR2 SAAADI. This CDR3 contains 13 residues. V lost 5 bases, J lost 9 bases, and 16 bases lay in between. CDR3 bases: TGCGCCAGCAGTAGGGACACTTATACTAAAGCTTTCTTT. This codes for CASSRDTYTKAFF.

As DNA, the CDR3 is TGTGCCAGCAGCAAACGACCGGGACAGGGAGGTGCCGGGGAGCTGTTTTTT. It codes for CASSKRPGQGGAGELFF. The V and J genes are TRBV9 and TRBJ2-2; 9 nucleotides match TRBD1. CDR3 length: 17 residues. CDR1 and CDR2 from the germline V gene are SGDLS and YYNGEE. The junction had 13 bases not matched to a gene; V was cut back by 4 bases and J by 6 bases.

The CDR3 reads CASSRGGRDTQYF. The DNA for the CDR3 is TGTGCCAGCAGTAGAGGGGGCAGAGATACGCAGTATTTT. The chain links TRBV5-6 to TRBJ2-3; 7 nucleotides agree with TRBD1. The germline V gene has CDR1 SGHDT and CDR2 YYEEEE. V gave up 5 bases and J gave up 5 bases; unmatched junction bases: 5. This CDR3 contains 13 residues.

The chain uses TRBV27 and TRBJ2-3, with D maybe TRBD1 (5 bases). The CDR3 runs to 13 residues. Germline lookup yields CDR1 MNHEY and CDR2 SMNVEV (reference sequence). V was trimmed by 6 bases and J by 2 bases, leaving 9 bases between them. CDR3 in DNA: TGTGCCAGCAGGGACACATTCACAGATACGCAGTATTTT. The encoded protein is CASRDTFTDTQYF.

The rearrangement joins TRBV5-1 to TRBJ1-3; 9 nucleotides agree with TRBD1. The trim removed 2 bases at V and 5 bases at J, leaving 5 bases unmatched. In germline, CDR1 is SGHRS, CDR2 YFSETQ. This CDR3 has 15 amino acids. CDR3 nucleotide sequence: TGCGCCAGCAGCTTAACCGGGACAGGGAGAAACACCATATATTTT. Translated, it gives CASSLTGTGRNTIYF. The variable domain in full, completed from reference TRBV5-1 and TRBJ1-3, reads KAGVTQTPRYLIKTRGQQVTLSCSPISGHRSVSWYQQTPGQGLQFLFEYFSETQRNKGNFPGRFSGRQFSNSRSEMNVSTLELGDSALYLCASSLTGTGRNTIYFGEGSWLTVV.

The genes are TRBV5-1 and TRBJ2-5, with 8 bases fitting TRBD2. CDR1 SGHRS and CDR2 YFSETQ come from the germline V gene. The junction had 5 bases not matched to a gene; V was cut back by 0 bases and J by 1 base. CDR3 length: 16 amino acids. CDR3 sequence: CASSLGLARPQETQYF. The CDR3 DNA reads TGCGCCAGCAGCTTGGGACTAGCGAGACCCCAAGAGACCCAGTACTTC.